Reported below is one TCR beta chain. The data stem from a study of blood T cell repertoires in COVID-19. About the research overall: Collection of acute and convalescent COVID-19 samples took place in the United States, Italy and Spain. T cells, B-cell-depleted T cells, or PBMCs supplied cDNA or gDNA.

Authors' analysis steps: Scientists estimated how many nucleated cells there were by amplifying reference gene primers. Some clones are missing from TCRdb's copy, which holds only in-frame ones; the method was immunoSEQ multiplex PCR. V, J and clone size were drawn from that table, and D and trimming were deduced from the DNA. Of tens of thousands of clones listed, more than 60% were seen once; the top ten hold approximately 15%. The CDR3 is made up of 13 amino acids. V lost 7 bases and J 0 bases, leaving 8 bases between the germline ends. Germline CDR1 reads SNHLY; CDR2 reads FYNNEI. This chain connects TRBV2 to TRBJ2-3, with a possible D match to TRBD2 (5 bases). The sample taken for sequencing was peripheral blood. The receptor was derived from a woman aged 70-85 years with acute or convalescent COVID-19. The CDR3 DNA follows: TGTGCCAGCATAATAGCGAGCACAGATACGCAGTATTTT. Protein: CASIIASTDTQYF.